One sample yielded the 3 T cell receptor beta chains listed below, sequenced in a study of post-analysis software for immune sequencing data. These receptors are not linked to any known antigen. TCR beta cDNA libraries included unique molecular identifiers. MiXCR, run by TCRdb on the PCR reads, gives a single entry per CDR3 protein. The data show 600,000 to 750,000 distinct CDR3 sequences, approximately 59% seen once. Findings and caveats of the study: TRBV5-6, TRBV5-1 and TRBV20-1 belonged to a set of roughly five TRBV segments that were more frequent in patients than controls.

Specimen: blood. These receptors all come from a girl under 10 years old with multiple sclerosis.

This chain uses TRBV10-3 with TRBJ2-1; 8 nucleotides line up with TRBD1. Germline V gene sequence: CDR1 ENHRY, CDR2 SYGVKD. The ends lost 3 bases at V and 9 bases at J; junction bases unmatched: 7. The CDR3 runs 14 residues. The CDR3 loop is CAISDSDREVEQFF. The CDR3 DNA is TGTGCCATCAGTGACTCGGACAGGGAGGTTGAGCAGTTCTTC.

The chain recombines TRBV6-5 with TRBJ2-7; D is perhaps TRBD1 (6 bases). The CDR3 is 13 amino acids. Trimming took 3 bases from V and 7 from J, leaving 13 bases between them. Germline CDR1 is MNHEY and CDR2 is SVGAGI. The CDR3 DNA reads as TGTGCCAGCAGTTATGGGCCGGGACATGAGCAGTACTTC. As protein: CASSYGPGHEQYF.

The chain combines TRBV29-1 with TRBJ2-7, with 10 bases fitting TRBD1. This CDR3 is built from 14 residues. Germline CDR1 SQVTM, CDR2 ANQGSEA. The junction had 10 bases not matched to a gene; V was cut back by 7 bases and J by 4 bases. The CDR3 nucleotides are TGCAGCGCCACCCCCGGGACAGGGGTATACGAGCAGTACTTC. Protein product: CSATPGTGVYEQYF.